A selection of T cell receptor beta chains follows, all from one sample in a study of OX40 agonist ivuxolimab in advanced cancers. Measured with immunoSEQ multiplex PCR; TCRdb has only the in-frame clones, and not every one. The repertoire holds about 66,000 clones, with approximately 78% as singletons. Sequencing used CD4+ or CD8+ T cells sorted from blood, obtained in a trial of the OX40 agonist ivuxolimab. The receptor source for this set is an adult with an advanced solid tumor such as melanoma, head and neck, liver or kidney cancer. CDR3s include the opening cysteine and the closing phenylalanine or tryptophan. The D gene is left open where the match is weak. The listing skips clone size in some rows; elsewhere it reads once, few, many or a size class.

>12|few|TRBV14|.|TRBJ1-2
CASSRGEVGYTF
TGTGCCAGCAGCCGAGGGGAGGTTGGCTACACCTTC
>13|.|TRBV2|.|TRBJ1-4
CASSRGINEKLFF
TGTGCCAGCAGCCGGGGTATTAATGAAAAACTGTTTTTT
>16|.|TRBV27|.|TRBJ1-1
CASSQRPDVRRTEAFF
TGTGCCAGCAGTCAACGCCCCGACGTTAGGAGGACTGAAGCTTTCTTT
>12|.|TRBV5-1|.|TRBJ1-2
CASSITGNGYTF
TGCGCCAGCAGCATTACAGGGAATGGCTACACCTTC
>14|few|TRBV2|.|TRBJ1-3
CASSDRNTGNTIYF
TGTGCCAGCAGTGACAGGAACACTGGAAACACCATATATTTT
>12|.|TRBV11-2|.|TRBJ1-5
CASSDSNQPQHF
TGTGCCAGCAGCGATAGCAATCAGCCCCAGCATTTT
>14|.|TRBV6-5|TRBD1|TRBJ1-1
CASSIGQGMTEAFF
TGTGCCAGCAGCATAGGACAGGGTATGACTGAAGCTTTCTTT
>14|.|TRBV19|TRBD2|TRBJ2-7
CASSPSGRRYEQYF
TGTGCCAGTAGTCCTAGCGGGAGAAGGTACGAGCAGTACTTC
>12|once|TRBV29-1|.|TRBJ1-1
CSAWDGDTEAFF
TGCAGCGCCTGGGACGGCGACACTGAAGCTTTCTTT
>13|.|TRBV15|.|TRBJ1-2
CATSREGVYGYTF
TGTGCCACCAGCAGAGAGGGGGTCTATGGCTACACCTTC
>14|.|TRBV12-5|.|TRBJ1-5
CASGGQSRNQPQHF
TGTGCTAGTGGTGGACAGAGCAGGAATCAGCCCCAGCATTTT
>16|.|TRBV5-4|TRBD2|TRBJ2-1
CASSRRGRGAYNEQFF
TGTGCCAGCAGCCGGCGAGGGCGGGGGGCCTACAATGAGCAGTTCTTC
>16|.|TRBV25-1|TRBD2|TRBJ2-1
CASSQGSGGVYNEQFF
TGTGCCAGCAGTCAAGGTTCGGGAGGCGTCTACAATGAGCAGTTCTTC
>13|few|TRBV7-9|.|TRBJ2-3
CASSPENTDTQYF
TGTGCCAGCAGCCCGGAGAACACAGATACGCAGTATTTT
>15|.|TRBV5-4|.|TRBJ2-5
CASSLDRTHQETQYF
TGTGCCAGCAGCTTGGACAGAACCCATCAAGAGACCCAGTACTTC
>13|.|TRBV23-1|.|TRBJ2-1
CASSHTRGIEQFF
TGCGCCAGCAGTCACACCAGGGGTATTGAGCAGTTCTTC
>14|.|TRBV6-1|.|TRBJ2-7
CASSESRNTYEQYF
TGTGCCAGCAGTGAATCCAGGAACACCTACGAGCAGTACTTC
>11|.|TRBV6-1|.|TRBJ1-2
CASSVAYGYTF
TGTGCCAGCAGTGTTGCCTATGGCTACACCTTC
>18|.|TRBV7-9|TRBD2|TRBJ2-1
CASSLALTLAGAYNEQFF
TGTGCCAGCAGCTTAGCCCTAACTCTAGCGGGGGCCTACAATGAGCAGTTCTTC
>14|.|TRBV2|.|TRBJ1-5
CASSDRASNQPQHF
TGTGCCAGCAGTGACAGGGCTAGCAATCAGCCCCAGCATTTT
>13|.|TRBV9|TRBD1|TRBJ2-1
CASSATGGNEQFF
TGTGCCAGCAGCGCCACAGGGGGCAATGAGCAGTTCTTC
>12|.|TRBV2|.|TRBJ2-2
CASSGTLGELFF
TGTGCCTCCTCTGGGACACTAGGGGAGCTGTTTTTT
>14|once|TRBV19|.|TRBJ1-6
CASSISGVNSPLHF
TGTGCCAGTAGTATCTCAGGGGTAAATTCACCCCTCCACTTT
>12|.|TRBV29-1|.|TRBJ1-1
CSVYRTLSSAFF
TGCAGCGTTTACAGGACCCTGTCGTCGGCTTTCTTT
>16|.|TRBV9|TRBD2|TRBJ2-1
CASSVGLAGIYNEQFF
TGTGCCAGCAGCGTGGGATTAGCGGGAATCTACAATGAGCAGTTCTTC
>15|.|TRBV7-5|.|TRBJ2-3
CASSRLAGGQDTQYF
TGTGCCAGCAGCAGACTAGCGGGGGGGCAGGATACGCAGTATTTT
>15|.|TRBV7-2|TRBD1|TRBJ2-7
CASSDGTGGTYEQYF
TGTGCCAGCAGCGACGGGACAGGTGGTACCTACGAGCAGTACTTC